Below are 20 T cell receptor beta chains sequenced from a single sample in a study of CD8 T cells in Susac syndrome. After extraction with the RNeasy kit, roughly 0.5 to 1 ug of the RNA was reverse transcribed using random hexamers. One entry per CDR3 protein, called by TCRdb with MiXCR from the immunoSEQ multiplex PCR reads. Found here are roughly 180,000 distinct CDR3 sequences, roughly 94% of them singletons; the top ten hold 0.099%. The sequenced sample was CD4+ T cells from PBMCs. The receptors derive from a human donor with Susac syndrome.

This clonotype was seen only once. The chain employs TRBV30 and TRBJ2-1; 11 bases agree with TRBD2. V lost 4 bases, J lost 13 bases, and 6 bases stayed unmatched. Germline V gene data show CDR1 as GTSNPN and CDR2 as SVGIG (reference sequence). This CDR3 region has 12 residues. The CDR3 here is CAWTLAGEVQFF. The CDR3 DNA follows: TGTGCCTGGACACTAGCGGGAGAGGTTCAGTTCTTC.

This sequence joins TRBV20-1 and TRBJ1-1; D ambiguous. Per germline, CDR1 DFQATT and CDR2 SNEGSKA (reference sequence). There are 13 residues in the CDR3. With 0 bases removed from V and 1 base from J, the gap between germline ends came to 6 bases. CDR3 protein: CSARDYRNTEAFF. CDR3 coding DNA: TGCAGTGCTAGAGATTACAGGAACACTGAAGCTTTCTTT.

The chain couples TRBV29-1 to TRBJ1-2; D is unclear. The ends were cut back, 6 bases at V and 9 bases at J, with 17 bases in the middle. CDR1 and CDR2 (germline): SQVTM, ANQGSEA. This CDR3 is built from 12 residues. CDR3 nucleotides: TGCAGCGTCGGGCGGGGTCCGGGGAGCTACACCTTC. Encoded protein: CSVGRGPGSYTF.

The chain recombines TRBV18 with TRBJ2-5, with 8 nucleotides matching TRBD2. The CDR3 runs 14 residues. V lost 4 bases to trimming and J lost 6 bases; unmatched junction nucleotides: 7. Per the germline V gene, CDR1 is KGHSH and CDR2 is LQKENI. The CDR3 coding sequence is TGTGCCAGCTCACTGGCGGGAGGTCCCCAGACCCAGTACTTC. Its translation: CASSLAGGPQTQYF.

The J gene is TRBJ2-5, the V gene TRBV30, with no clear D. The V end lost 4 bases, the J end lost 0 bases, and 9 bases lay between the germline ends. Germline lookup yields CDR1 GTSNPN and CDR2 SVGIG (reference sequence). The CDR3 length is 13 residues. This CDR3 is CAWNLGYQETQYF. The CDR3 bases are TGTGCCTGGAACCTGGGTTACCAAGAGACCCAGTACTTC.

J is TRBJ1-2 and V is TRBV5-1, with D perhaps TRBD1 (6 bases). This CDR3 has 13 amino acids. Germline CDR1 and CDR2: SGHRS and YFSETQ. V gave up 0 bases and J gave up 7 bases, with 10 bases separating them. The CDR3 DNA follows: TGCGCCAGCAGCTTGGAGCTGGGGGCTGGCTACACCTTC. This encodes CASSLELGAGYTF.

The gene calls are TRBV18 and TRBJ1-5; D ambiguous. V was shortened by 3 bases and J by 6 bases, with 6 bases between the two germline ends. The CDR3 has 12 amino acids. CDR1 KGHSH and CDR2 LQKENI come from the germline V gene. CDR3 amino acids: CASSPGRQPQHF. CDR3 sequence (DNA): TGTGCCAGCTCACCGGGTCGTCAGCCCCAGCATTTT.

Written as DNA, the CDR3 is TGTGCCAGCAGCCAGGGGGGTAGCAATCAGCCCCAGCATTTT. Amino acid sequence: CASSQGGSNQPQHF. The chain links TRBV3-1 to TRBJ1-5, with a possible D match to TRBD1 (5 bases). V was clipped by 3 bases and J by 0 bases, with 6 bases between them. The CDR3 length is 14 residues. CDR1 is LGHDT and CDR2 is YNNKEL in the germline V gene (reference sequence).

V and J are TRBV28 and TRBJ2-4, with 9 positions matching TRBD1. Trimming at V came to 5 bases and at J to 4 bases, leaving 6 bases not matched to a gene. Germline loops: CDR1 MDHEN, CDR2 SYDVKM. This CDR3 has 15 residues. The CDR3 loop is CASSGETGGKNIQYF. The CDR3 region has the DNA TGTGCCAGCAGTGGGGAGACAGGGGGTAAAAACATTCAGTACTTC.

V usage is TRBV20-1 and J usage is TRBJ2-1; D ambiguous. Trimming took off 3 bases at V and 0 bases at J, with 9 bases between the two ends. Germline CDR1 is DFQATT and CDR2 is SNEGSKA (reference sequence). The CDR3 length is 14 residues. CDR3 sequence (DNA): TGCAGTGCTAGCGTCCGGAGCTCCTACAATGAGCAGTTCTTC. Amino acids: CSASVRSSYNEQFF.

This chain links TRBV5-1 with TRBJ2-7; D not resolved. Trimming left V 0 bases short and J 2 bases short, with 12 bases between. The CDR3 spans 15 residues. Germline CDR1 is SGHRS and CDR2 is YFSETQ. CDR3 amino acids: CASSLDGAPTYEQYF. DNA for the CDR3: TGCGCCAGCAGCTTGGACGGCGCCCCGACCTACGAGCAGTACTTC.

This clonotype was observed a handful of times. As DNA, the CDR3 is TGTGCCAGCAGTTACGGGGACACTGAAGCTTTCTTT. Encoded protein: CASSYGDTEAFF. The rearrangement links TRBV6-5 to TRBJ1-1; D not certain. V lost 2 bases and J 3 bases, leaving 4 bases between the germline ends. The CDR3 loop spans 12 amino acids. Germline V gene sequence: CDR1 MNHEY, CDR2 SVGAGI.

This clonotype was found once. This chain uses TRBV5-1 with TRBJ1-1; D remains unclear. The germline V gene has CDR1 SGHRS and CDR2 YFSETQ. The V gene lost 10 bases and the J gene lost 0 bases, with 19 bases spanning the gap. The CDR3 contains 15 residues. The CDR3 sequence: CASQPLGQLNTEAFF. The CDR3 DNA is TGCGCCTCCCAGCCCCTCGGGCAGCTGAACACTGAAGCTTTCTTT.

This chain links TRBV29-1 with TRBJ2-3; 11 nucleotides align to TRBD2. Trimming at V came to 5 bases and at J to 8 bases, leaving 6 bases not matched to a gene. The CDR3 sequence is 13 residues long. CDR1 and CDR2 from the germline V gene are SQVTM and ANQGSEA. The CDR3 protein is CSVRLAGGGTQYF. The CDR3 coding sequence is TGCAGCGTTCGGCTAGCGGGAGGTGGTACGCAGTATTTT.

This clonotype has just one count. The genes are TRBV30 and TRBJ2-1; tentative D call: TRBD1 (6 bases). Germline V gene data show CDR1 as GTSNPN and CDR2 as SVGIG (reference sequence). Trimming shortened V by 7 bases and J by 6 bases, and 13 bases separated the two germline ends. The CDR3 is 12 residues long. The CDR3 reads CAYHRDLNEQFF. DNA of the CDR3: TGTGCCTACCACAGGGACCTCAATGAGCAGTTCTTC.

The CDR3 here is CASSLQGAGYGYTF. The CDR3 DNA follows: TGTGCCAGCAGTTTACAGGGGGCGGGTTATGGCTACACCTTC. V is TRBV27 and J is TRBJ1-2, with 8 bases identical to TRBD1. The V and J ends lost 2 bases and 5 bases, in that order; junction bases with no gene match: 4. The CDR3 consists of 14 residues. The germline V gene encodes CDR1 MNHEY and CDR2 SMNVEV (reference sequence).

The V gene is TRBV20-1, the J gene TRBJ1-4; D not resolved. Germline V lookup: CDR1 DFQATT, CDR2 SNEGSKA (reference sequence). CDR3 length equals 12 residues. V was clipped by 6 bases and J by 5 bases, with 10 bases between them. CDR3 bases: TGCAGTGCCCCCCGCTCCAATGAAAAACTGTTTTTT. It yields the protein CSAPRSNEKLFF.

This clonotype has a single count. The V call is TRBV9, the J call TRBJ2-2, with D unresolved. Germline-derived CDR1 and CDR2 are SGDLS and YYNGEE. The CDR3 extends over 16 amino acids. The V and J ends lost 0 bases and 3 bases respectively, with 12 bases between them. Written as DNA, the CDR3 is TGTGCCAGCAGCGTAGACGTGGCAGGTCACACCGGGGAGCTGTTTTTT. Amino acid sequence: CASSVDVAGHTGELFF. The full variable domain, completed using reference TRBV9 and TRBJ2-2, is DSGVTQTPKHLITATGQRVTLRCSPRSGDLSVYWYQQSLDQGLQFLIQYYNGEERAKGNILERFSAQQFPDLHSELNLSSLELGDSALYFCASSVDVAGHTGELFFGEGSRLTVL.

The chain recombines TRBV3-1 with TRBJ2-5, with TRBD2 identical over 8 bases. Germline loops: CDR1 LGHDT, CDR2 YNNKEL (reference sequence). Losses at the gene ends were 5 bases for V and 4 bases for J; bases not matched to a gene: 6. CDR3 length: 14 residues. The CDR3 loop reads CASSSGTRGETQYF. DNA for the CDR3: TGTGCCAGCAGCTCCGGGACTAGAGGAGAGACCCAGTACTTC.

This rearrangement joins TRBV7-2 to TRBJ2-5; D call uncertain. The V and J ends lost 4 bases and 5 bases respectively, with 14 bases between them. Looked up from germline, CDR1 is SGHTA and CDR2 is FQGNSA. The CDR3 is made up of 14 amino acids. CDR3: CASSSGRRVETQYF. The CDR3 region has the DNA TGTGCCAGCAGCTCTGGACGGAGAGTGGAGACCCAGTACTTC.